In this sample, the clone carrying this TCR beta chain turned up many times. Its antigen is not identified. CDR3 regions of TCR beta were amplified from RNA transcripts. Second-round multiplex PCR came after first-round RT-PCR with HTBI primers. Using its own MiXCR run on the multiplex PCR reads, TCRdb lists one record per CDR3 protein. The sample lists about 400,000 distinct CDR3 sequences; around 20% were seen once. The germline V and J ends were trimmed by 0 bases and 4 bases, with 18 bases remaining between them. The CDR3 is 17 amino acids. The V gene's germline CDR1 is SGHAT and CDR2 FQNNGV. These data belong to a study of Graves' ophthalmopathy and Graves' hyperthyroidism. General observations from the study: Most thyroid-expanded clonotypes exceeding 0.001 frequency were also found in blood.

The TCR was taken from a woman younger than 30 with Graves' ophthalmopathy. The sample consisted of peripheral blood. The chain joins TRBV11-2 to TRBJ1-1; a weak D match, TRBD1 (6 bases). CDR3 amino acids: CASSLDAGAIGFTEAFF. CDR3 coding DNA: TGTGCCAGCAGCTTAGATGCAGGGGCGATTGGGTTCACTGAAGCTTTCTTT.